The sequence of this T cell receptor (beta chain) was determined in a study of T cell responses to AZD1222 COVID-19 vaccine. Study at large: Second doses at about 4 or about 12 weeks were pooled.

Worth noting for this clone: Its antigen is currently unknown.

Study conclusions and caveats: Regions 160-218 and 743-854 dominated among vaccine-associated CD4 TCRs spanning spike. Repertoire sampling occurred only after the peak T cell response.

Clones were read by immunoSEQ multiplex PCR, and TCRdb kept only the in-frame ones, dropping some. The repertoire holds 150,000 to 200,000 clones, about 92% seen once, with about 0.9% in the top ten. Source: peripheral blood, taken on day 0 of AZD1222 vaccination. The origin of this receptor is an adult in good health.

CDR3 sequence reads: CASSFDRGVKPEAFF. In DNA form, the CDR3 reads TGCGCCAGCAGCTTCGACCGGGGGGTTAAGCCTGAAGCTTTCTTT. The chain joins TRBV5-1 to TRBJ1-1, with D perhaps TRBD1 (5 bases). Germline loops: CDR1 SGHRS, CDR2 YFSETQ. This CDR3 comprises 15 residues. V shed 2 bases and J shed 6 bases, with 17 bases lying between them.